Listed here are 11 T cell receptor beta chains from one sample, sequenced in a study of cytomegalovirus exposure and HLA in healthy donors. It was with 60 Vbeta and 13 Jbeta primers that the PCR ran. Some clones are missing from TCRdb's copy, which holds only in-frame ones; the method was immunoSEQ multiplex PCR. The table has 180,000 or so clones, 70% to 90% seen once. The sample comprised PBMCs. The receptor source for this set is a man aged 18-30 years in good health and CMV-seropositive.

The sample holds one count of this clone. The V call is TRBV29-1, the J call TRBJ2-7; possible D gene TRBD1, 6 bases. V shed 0 bases and J shed 6 bases, with 24 bases lying between them. Germline assignment: CDR1 SQVTM and CDR2 ANQGSEA. The CDR3 sequence is 17 residues long. The CDR3 bases are TGCAGCGTTGAAGATTACCCGGCAGGGGCCTTTTTGGGCGAGCAGTACTTC. As protein: CSVEDYPAGAFLGEQYF.

The rearrangement uses TRBV28 and TRBJ2-5; TRBD1 is a possible D gene (6 bases). CDR1 and CDR2 from the germline V gene are MDHEN and SYDVKM. Trimming took 8 bases from V and 3 from J, leaving 10 bases between them. The CDR3 totals 12 residues. CDR3 nucleotides: TGTGCCAGCGAGAACAGGGAAGAGACCCAGTACTTC. Translating it yields CASENREETQYF.

The chain employs TRBV5-8 and TRBJ1-5; 7 bases line up with TRBD1. The CDR3 has 15 residues. Germline V gene lookup returns CDR1 SGHTS and CDR2 YDEGEE. V lost 8 bases, J lost 1 base, and 9 bases stayed unmatched. CDR3 loop: CASLRQGISNQPQHF. The CDR3 DNA is TGTGCCAGTCTCCGACAGGGCATAAGCAATCAGCCCCAGCATTTT.

This clone has a handful of counts. V is TRBV21-1 and J is TRBJ2-7; no check of the table's D call, TRBD1, against the DNA was made. TRBV21-1 is a recognized pseudogene. The CDR3 sequence is 16 residues long. The DNA of the CDR3 is TGTGCCAGCAGCCCTCCCACACAGGGGGATTACTACGAGCAGTACTTC. Its protein is CASSPPTQGDYYEQYF.

The chain links TRBV10-3 to TRBJ2-7; 8 bases match TRBD2. The CDR3 consists of 14 residues. Germline CDR1 reads ENHRY; CDR2 reads SYGVKD. J lost 5 bases, V lost 7 bases, and 10 bases had no gene match. CDR3 in amino acids: CAITGGDYQNEQYF. CDR3 in DNA: TGTGCCATCACCGGGGGGGACTACCAGAACGAGCAGTACTTC.

Only one count was recorded for this clone. This chain connects TRBV5-1 to TRBJ2-3, with 9 nucleotides matching TRBD1. In germline, CDR1 is SGHRS, CDR2 YFSETQ. The CDR3 is 16 amino acids. V shed 4 bases, J shed 6 bases, and the junction held 12 bases outside the gene matches. This CDR3 reads CASSGKTGGRPDTQYF. The CDR3 DNA is TGCGCCAGCAGCGGAAAGACAGGGGGTCGTCCTGATACGCAGTATTTT.

The rearrangement joins TRBV6-5 to TRBJ2-1; possible D gene TRBD2, 5 bases. The germline V gene has CDR1 MNHEY and CDR2 SVGAGI. The CDR3 has 13 amino acids. V dropped 7 bases and J dropped 5 bases, with 12 bases sitting between them. The CDR3 sequence: CASNPGKNNEQFF. CDR3 sequence (DNA): TGTGCCAGCAACCCGGGGAAAAACAATGAGCAGTTCTTC.

V gene TRBV7-2 combines with J gene TRBJ1-1; D possibly corresponds to TRBD1 (6 bases). V dropped 5 bases and J dropped 7 bases, with 14 bases sitting between them. The CDR3 consists of 13 residues. Germline lookup yields CDR1 SGHTA and CDR2 FQGNSA. The CDR3 protein is CASSRGAGLEAFF. CDR3 bases: TGTGCCAGCAGCCGGGGGGCGGGGCTTGAAGCTTTCTTT.

V and J are TRBV9 and TRBJ2-3, with 14 bases lining up with TRBD2. After removal of 4 bases from V and 2 bases from J, the junction contained 6 bases not matched to a gene. The germline CDR1 and CDR2 sequences are SGDLS and YYNGEE. The CDR3 has 17 amino acids. The CDR3 sequence: CASSPWTSGGLTDTQYF. CDR3 in DNA: TGTGCCAGCAGCCCCTGGACTAGCGGGGGGCTCACAGATACGCAGTATTTT.

The chain is built from TRBV23-1 and TRBJ2-3; the D is unclear. Being an ORF, TRBV23-1 has a function that is uncertain. The CDR3 has 13 amino acids. V lost 0 bases and J lost 6, with 7 bases in between. The CDR3: CASSQSTRDTQYF. The CDR3 coding sequence is TGCGCCAGCAGTCAATCAACTCGTGATACGCAGTATTTT.

V and J are TRBV7-9 and TRBJ2-2; D might be TRBD1 (5 bases). V gave up 8 bases and J gave up 5 bases, with 12 bases separating them. The V gene's germline CDR1 is SEHNR and CDR2 FQNEAQ (reference sequence). The CDR3 length is 13 residues. CDR3 residues: CASPTSGTGELFF. CDR3 coding DNA: TGTGCCAGCCCAACTTCAGGGACCGGGGAGCTGTTTTTT.